This T cell receptor beta chain was captured by sequencing in a study of blood T cell repertoires in COVID-19. The overall study: Some COVID-19 samples were acute and others convalescent; all came from the United States, Italy and Spain.

Germline lookup yields CDR1 MDHEN and CDR2 SYDVKM. This CDR3 contains 15 residues. V lost 2 bases, J lost 3 bases, and 13 bases lay in between. Living in roughly 23 US areas, the participants were between roughly 18 and 95 years of age. Participants reported their clinical history, and cohort assignment relied on those reports. In Cohort 3, a recovered donor had either two negative PCRs, clearance, or symptom resolution. Produced via immunoSEQ multiplex PCR; TCRdb's table is partial and in-frame only. This sample carries 360,000 or so clones, roughly 91% of them seen once, and the ten largest clones take about 1.7%.

This sequence originates from a woman aged 30 to 39 who had recovered from COVID-19. The source material was PBMCs or T cells enriched from blood (not recorded which). The chain employs TRBV28 and TRBJ1-1; the D gene is possibly TRBD1 (6 bases). The CDR3 loop reads CASSLTGGGYTEAFF. As DNA, the CDR3 is TGTGCCAGCAGTTTAACGGGAGGGGGTTACACTGAAGCTTTCTTT.